This TCR beta chain was documented in a study of CD8 T cells in ankylosing spondylitis. From germline, CDR1 is SGHRS and CDR2 YFSETQ. Trimming at V came to 5 bases and at J to 4 bases, leaving 7 bases not matched to a gene. This CDR3 spans 15 amino acids. The sample holds many counts of this clonotype. Its antigen is not identified. Via MiXCR, TCRdb re-called the 5' RACE reads, giving one row per CDR3 protein. This table has some 250,000 distinct CDR3 sequences, more than 20% appearing once. Overall study findings and caveats: Researchers reportedly found disease-linked clones significantly enriched in matched ankylosing spondylitis synovial fluid. There was a TCR beta motif, made of several highly homologous variants, that appeared characteristic of ankylosing spondylitis blood.

The chain employs TRBV5-1 and TRBJ2-2; 8 bases are shared with TRBD2. The source is a male donor with ankylosing spondylitis or in good health (not recorded which). Sequenced material: blood, either unsorted or a sorted T cell fraction (not recorded which). The CDR3 DNA reads as TGCGCCAGCAGTCGCGACGGGGGGGCCACCGGGGAGCTGTTTTTT. It encodes CASSRDGGATGELFF.